Presented here are 14 T cell receptor beta chains from one specimen sequenced in a study of T cells in women clearing cervical HPV infection. Sequenced by immunoSEQ multiplex PCR; TCRdb stores in-frame clones only, minus some. The table lists about 24,000 clones. The sample comprised blood buffy coat. The source is a woman between 18 and 75 years old with a cervical HPV16 infection that either progressed to CIN3+ or cleared (not recorded which).

To note about this clone: The CDR3 extends 3 residues past the end of the read, so its final part is completed from the germline J gene. The V call is TRBV7-3, the J call TRBJ2-1; 11 positions agree with TRBD2. CDR1 is SGHTA, CDR2 FQGTGA, per germline. The CDR3 runs 15 residues. V lost 5 bases to trimming and J lost 9 bases; unmatched junction nucleotides: 9. CDR3 protein: CASSVVAGGLSEQFF. CDR3 DNA, as far as it was read: TGTGCCAGCAGCGTCGTAGCGGGAGGGCTCAGTGAG.

A remark on this clone: Sequencing ends 3 residues short of the CDR3 end; the germline J gene provides the rest. The V call is TRBV6-1, the J call TRBJ2-3, with 10 bases matching TRBD2. V was pared by 0 bases and J by 5 bases, with 11 bases of the junction left unmatched. Per the germline V gene, CDR1 is MNHNS and CDR2 is SASEGT. The CDR3 runs to 18 residues. The CDR3 here is CASSEALLASGSLDTQYF. The covered CDR3 bases are TGTGCCAGCAGTGAAGCGCTTCTGGCTAGCGGGAGTTTAGATACG.

Worth noting for this clone: The read ends 3 residues before the CDR3 terminus; that terminus is restored from the germline J gene. This chain links TRBV4-1 with TRBJ1-5; D is possibly TRBD1 (5 bases). With 2 bases removed from V and 1 base from J, the gap between germline ends came to 9 bases. Looked up from germline, CDR1 is MGHRA and CDR2 is YSYEKL. This CDR3 has 15 residues. The sequenced part of the CDR3 DNA is TGCGCCAGCAGCCAACAGACAGAAAGCAATCAGCCC. The encoded protein is CASSQQTESNQP. The CDR3, in full, reads CASSQQTESNQPQHF.

Comment on this clone: The CDR3 end is not reached by the read, which stops 3 residues before it; the germline J gene fills it in. V gene TRBV11-3 combines with J gene TRBJ1-2, with a tentative D call TRBD1 (5 bases). Germline-derived CDR1 and CDR2 are SGHNT and YENEEA. The CDR3 loop spans 14 amino acids. The CDR3 here is CASSPYGDGGIYTF. The DNA read from the CDR3 is TGTGCCAGCAGCCCTTACGGGGACGGGGGGATT.

As to this clone: From the germline J gene comes the end of the CDR3, since the read stops 3 residues before it. The chain uses TRBV7-2 and TRBJ1-6; D is possibly TRBD1 (5 bases). This CDR3 has 14 amino acids. The V gene's germline CDR1 is SGHTA and CDR2 FQGNSA. V was clipped by 1 base and J by 7 bases, with 8 bases between them. Here the CDR3 reads CASSLEGSNSPLHF. The sequenced part of the CDR3 DNA is TGTGCCAGCAGCTTAGAGGGGTCCAATTCACCC.

Regarding this clone: The CDR3 end lies 3 residues beyond the end of the read and is filled in from the germline J gene. The V call is TRBV19, the J call TRBJ1-1; a possible D gene is TRBD1 (5 bases). The CDR3 loop spans 12 amino acids. Germline CDR1 reads LNHDA; CDR2 reads SQIVND (reference sequence). The part of the CDR3 DNA that was read is TGTGCCAGTAGTATAGTGGGGCTAGAA. Its protein is CASSIVGLE. The CDR3, in full, reads CASSIVGLEAFF.

About this clone itself: The read ends 3 residues shy of where the CDR3 ends; the end is completed using the germline J gene. V gene TRBV3-1 (or the pseudogene TRBV3-2) combines with J gene TRBJ2-5; 13 bases map to TRBD2. The CDR3 is made up of 15 amino acids. V trimming: 4 bases; J trimming: 2 bases; junction bases outside the gene matches: 1. CDR1 and CDR2 (germline): LGHDT, YNNKEL (reference sequence). CDR3 bases read: TGTGCCAGCAGCCTGACTAGCGGGAGGCAAGAGACC. Translation gives CASSLTSGRQET. The whole CDR3 protein is CASSLTSGRQETQYF.

As regards this clone: The read halts 3 residues ahead of the CDR3 end, with the missing end drawn from the germline J gene. V usage is TRBV5-4 and J usage is TRBJ1-6, with TRBD1 identical over 9 bases. The CDR3 covers 16 residues. Germline loops: CDR1 SGHNT, CDR2 YYREEE (reference sequence). V was clipped by 1 base and J by 7 bases; unmatched bases: 6. CDR3 protein: CASSLKRDRVNSPLHF. CDR3 DNA, as far as it was read: TGTGCCAGCAGCTTGAAAAGGGACAGGGTCAATTCACCC.

A note on this clone: Sequencing ends 3 residues short of the CDR3 end; the germline J gene provides the rest. The chain couples TRBV7-9 to TRBJ1-2; D uncertain. CDR1 SEHNR and CDR2 FQNEAQ come from the germline V gene (reference sequence). The CDR3 contains 15 residues. Partial CDR3 DNA: TGTGCCAGCAGCCCTGATTTCGCCCCCACCTACGAC. Translating gives CASSPDFAPTYD. The full CDR3 sequence reads CASSPDFAPTYDYTF.

About this clone: The sequenced fragment ends 3 residues before the CDR3 boundary, so the rest is inferred from the germline J gene. The gene calls are TRBV5-4 and TRBJ2-3, with 7 bases identical to TRBD2. With 2 bases clipped from V and 0 bases from J, the junction kept 0 bases outside the gene matches. The CDR3 is made up of 14 amino acids. Germline CDR1 is SGHNT and CDR2 is YYREEE (reference sequence). Incomplete CDR3 DNA: TGTGCCAGCAGCTTCGGGGGGAGCACAGATACG. This codes for CASSFGGSTDT. The CDR3 in its entirety is CASSFGGSTDTQYF.

Of note for this clone: The read terminates 3 residues ahead of where the CDR3 ends, so the germline J gene completes it. The chain combines TRBV7-3 with TRBJ1-2; TRBD1 is a possible D gene (5 bases). CDR3 length equals 16 residues. From germline, CDR1 is SGHTA and CDR2 FQGTGA. The CDR3 spells CASSQLAGGSTDTYTF. The CDR3 bases that were read are TGTGCCAGCAGCCAACTAGCGGGGGGTAGCACAGATACC.

About this clone: The read terminates 3 residues ahead of where the CDR3 ends, so the germline J gene completes it. The chain combines TRBV2 with TRBJ2-7; 9 bases match TRBD1. This CDR3 contains 15 residues. Germline CDR1 and CDR2: SNHLY and FYNNEI. V shed 2 bases, J shed 6 bases, and the junction held 8 bases outside the gene matches. CDR3 DNA (partial): TGTGCCAGCAGTGAACGGGACAGGGCCCTCTCCGAG. The encoded protein is CASSERDRALSE. The whole CDR3 sequence is CASSERDRALSEQYF.

Notes on this clone: Read data end 3 residues before the CDR3 end; the end is taken from the germline J gene. The rearrangement uses TRBV5-1 and TRBJ2-3, with 11 bases matching TRBD2. V dropped 4 bases and J dropped 3; count of bases not matched to a gene: 10. Germline loops: CDR1 SGHRS, CDR2 YFSETQ. This CDR3 is 17 amino acids long. The CDR3 sequence: CASSPTLAGVGTDTQYF. The sequenced CDR3 bases are TGCGCCAGCAGCCCAACACTAGCGGGAGTGGGGACAGATACG.

With regard to this clone: The CDR3 end is not reached by the read, which stops 3 residues before it; the germline J gene fills it in. This chain connects TRBV19 to TRBJ2-3, with 9 bases fitting TRBD1. This CDR3 has 15 residues. With V trimmed by 3 bases and J by 4 bases, 5 bases remained unmatched. CDR1 and CDR2 (germline): LNHDA, SQIVND (reference sequence). The covered CDR3 bases are TGTGCCAGTAGTATCCCCCGGACAGGGGCAGATACG. The encoded protein is CASSIPRTGADT. The whole CDR3 protein reads CASSIPRTGADTQYF.